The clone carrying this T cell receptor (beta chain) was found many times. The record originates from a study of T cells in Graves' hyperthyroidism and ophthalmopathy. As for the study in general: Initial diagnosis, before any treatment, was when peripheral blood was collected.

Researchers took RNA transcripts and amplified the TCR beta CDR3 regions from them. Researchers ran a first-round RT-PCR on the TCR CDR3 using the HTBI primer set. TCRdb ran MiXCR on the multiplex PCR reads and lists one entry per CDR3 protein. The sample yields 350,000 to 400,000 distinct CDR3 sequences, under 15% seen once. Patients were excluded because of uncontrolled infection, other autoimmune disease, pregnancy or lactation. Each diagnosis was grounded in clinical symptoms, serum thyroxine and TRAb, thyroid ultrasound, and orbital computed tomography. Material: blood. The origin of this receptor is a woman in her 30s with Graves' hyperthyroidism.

Here the CDR3 DNA reads TGTGCCAGCAGCCCCGGGGGTGAGGATACGCAGTATTTT. This sequence encodes CASSPGGEDTQYF. The chain carries TRBV5-5 and TRBJ2-3, with D possibly matching TRBD2 (6 bases). The CDR3 consists of 13 residues. Germline-derived CDR1 and CDR2 are SGHKS and YYEKEE (reference sequence). Trimming took 4 bases from V and 6 from J, leaving 12 bases between them.